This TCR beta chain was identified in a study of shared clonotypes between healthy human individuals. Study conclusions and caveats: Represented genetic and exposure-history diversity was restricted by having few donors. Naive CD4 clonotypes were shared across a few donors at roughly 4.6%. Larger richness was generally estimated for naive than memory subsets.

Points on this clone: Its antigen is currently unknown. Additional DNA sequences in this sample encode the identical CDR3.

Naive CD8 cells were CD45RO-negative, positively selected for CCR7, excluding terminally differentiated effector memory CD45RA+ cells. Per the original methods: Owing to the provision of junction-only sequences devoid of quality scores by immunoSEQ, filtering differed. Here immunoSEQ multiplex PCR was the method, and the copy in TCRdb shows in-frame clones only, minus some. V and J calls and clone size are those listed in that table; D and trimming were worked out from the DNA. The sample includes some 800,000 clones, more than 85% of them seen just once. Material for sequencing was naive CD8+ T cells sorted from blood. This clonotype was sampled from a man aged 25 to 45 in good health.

CDR3 sequence: CASSIVAGYNEQFF. CDR3 coding DNA: TGTGCCAGTAGTATTGTAGCGGGATACAATGAGCAGTTCTTC. The chain joins TRBV19 to TRBJ2-1, with 8 bases lining up with TRBD2. Per the germline V gene, CDR1 is LNHDA and CDR2 is SQIVND (reference sequence). This CDR3 has 14 residues. J was trimmed by 4 bases and V by 3 bases; bases with no gene match: 2.